These 10 T cell receptor beta chains originate from one sample sequenced in a study of T cell repertoires in cytomegalovirus infection. These receptors are not linked to any known antigen. Using its own MiXCR run on the reads, TCRdb lists one record per CDR3 protein. The sample includes around 710,000 distinct CDR3 sequences, almost 30% of them seen just once. The specimen was cultured CD8+ T cells from PBMCs, collected from culture after CMV antigen stimulation. The receptors were sampled from a human donor in good health (CMV status not recorded). Some clones in this sample may be carry-over from other donors' samples.

The chain links TRBV19 to TRBJ1-2; D is possibly TRBD1 (5 bases). Per the germline V gene, CDR1 is LNHDA and CDR2 is SQIVND (reference sequence). This CDR3 is 12 amino acids long. With 10 bases removed from V and 4 bases from J, the gap between germline ends came to 13 bases. CDR3 in DNA: TGTGCCATATTACAGGTTTCCTATGGCTACACCTTC. It yields the protein CAILQVSYGYTF. The variable domain in full, with the rest retrieved from reference TRBV19 and TRBJ1-2, is DGGITQSPKYLFRKEGQNVTLSCEQNLNHDAMYWYRQDPGQGLRLIYYSQIVNDFQKGDIAEGYSVSREKKESFPLTVTSAQKNPTAFYLCAILQVSYGYTFGSGTRLTVV.

In its sample, this clonotype was seen many times. The chain recombines TRBV27 with TRBJ2-1; D is ambiguous. Trimming took off 5 bases at V and 3 bases at J, with 14 bases between the two ends. CDR3 length equals 15 residues. The germline V gene encodes CDR1 MNHEY and CDR2 SMNVEV (reference sequence). Here the CDR3 DNA reads TGTGCCAGCAGTCCTTTCGACCCCGTCTACAATGAGCAGTTCTTC. This encodes CASSPFDPVYNEQFF.

This clonotype was counted between two and nine times. CDR3 nucleotide sequence: TGTGCCAGCAACTACGTGCCGGGGGGAACTGAAGCTTTCTTT. Translating it yields CASNYVPGGTEAFF. V is TRBV27 and J is TRBJ1-1; D may be TRBD1 (5 bases). The CDR3 spans 14 residues. Germline loops: CDR1 MNHEY, CDR2 SMNVEV (reference sequence). V dropped 7 bases and J dropped 5 bases, with 17 bases sitting between them.

This chain links TRBV27 with TRBJ2-1; 9 bases are shared with TRBD2. Trimming took 4 bases from V and 2 from J; bases not matched to a gene: 9. The CDR3 totals 17 residues. CDR1 and CDR2 from the germline V gene are MNHEY and SMNVEV (reference sequence). The CDR3 region is CASSSRSSGGPYNEQFF. The CDR3 nucleotides are TGTGCCAGCAGTTCTCGGAGTAGCGGGGGTCCCTACAATGAGCAGTTCTTC.

This clonotype occurred a few times. The J gene is TRBJ2-5, the V gene TRBV7-2; TRBD1 might be the D (6 bases). Germline V lookup: CDR1 SGHTA, CDR2 FQGNSA. The CDR3 length is 13 residues. The ends were cut back, 5 bases at V and 3 bases at J, with 10 bases in the middle. CDR3 coding DNA: TGTGCCAGCAGCGCCACAGGGAAAGAGACCCAGTACTTC. It translates to CASSATGKETQYF.

There are many counts of this clonotype. The rearrangement uses TRBV12-5 and TRBJ1-5; unclear D gene. Per germline, CDR1 LGHNT and CDR2 FRNRAP. Between the trimmed V and J ends, which lost 2 bases and 6 bases, there was a span of 17 bases. The CDR3 extends over 16 amino acids. CDR3 in DNA: TGTGCTAGTGGTTTGCTGGGCCACGGGTCGGGTCAGCCCCAGCATTTT. This translates into CASGLLGHGSGQPQHF.

This clonotype has only a few counts. The rearrangement joins TRBV7-2 to TRBJ1-1; D unclear. CDR1 is SGHTA, CDR2 FQGNSA, per germline. This CDR3 comprises 13 residues. Trimming pared 1 base from V and 3 bases from J, leaving 6 bases between. CDR3 bases: TGTGCCAGCAGCTTAGACACGTACACTGAAGCTTTCTTT. Translated: CASSLDTYTEAFF.

A word on this clonotype: A single base separates this from a much larger clone, so it may be a read error. The J gene is TRBJ1-6, the V gene TRBV7-6, with D maybe TRBD1 (6 bases). The germline V gene encodes CDR1 SGHVS and CDR2 FNYEAQ. Trimming stripped 6 bases from V and 9 bases from J, with 18 bases between. The CDR3 extends over 15 amino acids. CDR3 nucleotide sequence: TGTGCCAGCAGGGCCCGGGCGGGGGCCGGTTCACCCCTCCACTTT. Amino acid sequence: CASRARAGAGSPLHF.

The V gene is TRBV14, the J gene TRBJ2-2; TRBD1 or TRBD2 may be the D gene (5 bases each). The V end lost 3 bases, the J end lost 7 bases, and 9 bases lay between the germline ends. The germline gives CDR1 SGHDN, CDR2 FVKESK. The CDR3 length is 13 residues. The DNA for the CDR3 is TGTGCCAGCAGCCAGGGACGGGGCGGGGAGCTGTTTTTT. This gives the protein CASSQGRGGELFF.

The rearrangement joins TRBV4-1 to TRBJ1-2; D ambiguous. Trimming pared 0 bases from V and 1 base from J, leaving 6 bases between. CDR1 MGHRA and CDR2 YSYEKL come from the germline V gene. The length of the CDR3 is 14 residues. DNA for the CDR3: TGCGCCAGCAGCCAAGATCTGAGTAACTATGGCTACACCTTC. Translation: CASSQDLSNYGYTF.